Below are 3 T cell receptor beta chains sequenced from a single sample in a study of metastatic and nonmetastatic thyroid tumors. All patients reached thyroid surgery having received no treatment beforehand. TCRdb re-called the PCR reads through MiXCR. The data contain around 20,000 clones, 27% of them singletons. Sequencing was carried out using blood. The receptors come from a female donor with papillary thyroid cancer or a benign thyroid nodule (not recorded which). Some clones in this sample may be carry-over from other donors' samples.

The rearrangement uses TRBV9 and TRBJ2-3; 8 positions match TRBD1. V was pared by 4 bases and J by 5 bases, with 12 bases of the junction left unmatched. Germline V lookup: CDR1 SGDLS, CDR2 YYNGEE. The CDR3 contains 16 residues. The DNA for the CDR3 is TGTGCCAGCAGCCCCAGGCTCGGACAGGGAGGAGATACGCAGTATTTT. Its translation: CASSPRLGQGGDTQYF.

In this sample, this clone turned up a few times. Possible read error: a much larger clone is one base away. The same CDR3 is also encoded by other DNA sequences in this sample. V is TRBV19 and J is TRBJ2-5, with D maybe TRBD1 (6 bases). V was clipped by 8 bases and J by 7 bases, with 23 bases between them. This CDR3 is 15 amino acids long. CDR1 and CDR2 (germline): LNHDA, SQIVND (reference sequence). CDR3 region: CASATSGHGAWTQYF. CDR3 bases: TGTGCCAGTGCCACATCGGGACATGGGGCATGGACCCAGTACTTC.

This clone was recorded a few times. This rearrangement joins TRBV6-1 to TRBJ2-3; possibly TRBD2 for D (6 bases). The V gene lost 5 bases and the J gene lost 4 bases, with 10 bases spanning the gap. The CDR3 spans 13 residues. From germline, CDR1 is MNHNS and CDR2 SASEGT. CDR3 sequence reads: CASSPGSADTQYF. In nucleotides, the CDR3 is TGTGCCAGCAGTCCCGGGAGCGCAGATACGCAGTATTTT.